Listed below are T cell receptor beta chains from one sample, sequenced in a study of beta chain features in type 1 diabetes. Data came from immunoSEQ multiplex PCR; TCRdb stores just in-frame clones and leaves some out. The sample includes 150,000 or so clones, about 9.1% seen only once; the top ten take over 2%. The sequencing input was central memory CD4+ T cells from blood. Every receptor here comes from a woman between 18 and 29 years old in good health. CDR3s include the opening cysteine and the closing phenylalanine or tryptophan. The order of the fields is CDR3 protein, CDR3 DNA, J gene, V gene, clone size, D gene. The D gene is left open where the match is weak. Expanded clones are given a class, and other clones once, few, many or no size at all.

CDR3aa: CASMEPESYEQYF; CDR3nt: TGTGCCAGCATGGAGCCAGAGTCCTACGAGCAGTACTTC; j_gene: TRBJ2-7; v_gene: TRBV6-6; abundance: many; d_gene: NA
CDR3aa: CATQTSSEGEQYF; CDR3nt: TGTGCCACCCAAACTAGCTCCGAGGGTGAGCAGTACTTC; j_gene: TRBJ2-7; v_gene: TRBV28; abundance: few; d_gene: NA
CDR3aa: CASSISRLAGNTGELFF; CDR3nt: TGTGCCAGCAGCATATCAAGACTAGCGGGGAACACCGGGGAGCTGTTTTTT; j_gene: TRBJ2-2; v_gene: TRBV7-3; abundance: NA; d_gene: TRBD2
CDR3aa: CASNSAGTGIHEQYF; CDR3nt: TGTGCCAGCAACTCTGCCGGGACAGGGATCCACGAGCAGTACTTC; j_gene: TRBJ2-7; v_gene: TRBV6-5; abundance: few; d_gene: TRBD1
CDR3aa: CASSQERLSNEKLFF; CDR3nt: TGCGCCAGCAGCCAAGAACGACTTTCTAATGAAAAACTGTTTTTT; j_gene: TRBJ1-4; v_gene: TRBV4-3; abundance: few; d_gene: NA
CDR3aa: CASSNDRRGDQPQHF; CDR3nt: TGTGCCAGTAGTAATGACAGGCGAGGGGATCAGCCCCAGCATTTT; j_gene: TRBJ1-5; v_gene: TRBV19; abundance: many; d_gene: NA
CDR3aa: CASSRTRGGANTEAFF; CDR3nt: TGTGCCAGCAGCCGAACTCGAGGGGGTGCGAACACTGAAGCTTTCTTT; j_gene: TRBJ1-1; v_gene: TRBV5-8; abundance: NA; d_gene: NA
CDR3aa: CASTTGQGWNEQFF; CDR3nt: TGCGCCAGCACCACCGGGCAGGGGTGGAATGAGCAGTTCTTC; j_gene: TRBJ2-1; v_gene: TRBV5-1; abundance: NA; d_gene: NA
CDR3aa: CASSEGTGPAYGYTF; CDR3nt: TGTGCCAGCAGTGAAGGGACAGGGCCGGCCTATGGCTACACCTTC; j_gene: TRBJ1-2; v_gene: TRBV6-1; abundance: few; d_gene: TRBD1
CDR3aa: CASSQAPRAGGQNEQFF; CDR3nt: TGCGCCAGCAGCCAAGCACCGAGAGCGGGAGGACAGAATGAGCAGTTCTTC; j_gene: TRBJ2-1; v_gene: TRBV4-1; abundance: few; d_gene: TRBD2
CDR3aa: CASSVRGARDEQYF; CDR3nt: TGCGCCAGCAGCGTACGAGGAGCGCGGGACGAGCAGTACTTC; j_gene: TRBJ2-7; v_gene: TRBV5-1; abundance: NA; d_gene: NA
CDR3aa: CASRFQGGNTIYF; CDR3nt: TGTGCCAGCAGATTTCAGGGAGGAAACACCATATATTTT; j_gene: TRBJ1-3; v_gene: TRBV6-6; abundance: few; d_gene: NA
CDR3aa: CASSLASGPPSYEQYF; CDR3nt: TGTGCCAGCAGCTTAGCGTCAGGTCCCCCTTCCTACGAGCAGTACTTC; j_gene: TRBJ2-7; v_gene: TRBV7-2; abundance: NA; d_gene: NA
CDR3aa: CASTLNYNEQFF; CDR3nt: TGCGCCAGCACCCTAAACTACAATGAGCAGTTCTTC; j_gene: TRBJ2-1; v_gene: TRBV5-1; abundance: NA; d_gene: NA
CDR3aa: CASSHGTEAFF; CDR3nt: TGTGCCAGCAGCCACGGCACTGAAGCTTTCTTT; j_gene: TRBJ1-1; v_gene: TRBV9; abundance: few; d_gene: NA
CDR3aa: CASSLAASGGDTQYF; CDR3nt: TGTGCCAGCAGCTTGGCGGCTAGCGGGGGGGATACGCAGTATTTT; j_gene: TRBJ2-3; v_gene: TRBV5-4; abundance: NA; d_gene: TRBD2
CDR3aa: CASSLKGPWVNEQYF; CDR3nt: TGTGCCAGCAGTTTGAAGGGGCCGTGGGTGAACGAGCAGTACTTC; j_gene: TRBJ2-7; v_gene: TRBV27; abundance: few; d_gene: NA
CDR3aa: CAIRTLQGAFNYGYTF; CDR3nt: TGTGCCATCAGGACACTCCAGGGGGCCTTTAACTATGGCTACACCTTC; j_gene: TRBJ1-2; v_gene: TRBV10-3; abundance: NA; d_gene: TRBD1
CDR3aa: CASSSGTGIYEQYF; CDR3nt: TGTGCCAGCAGTTCCGGGACAGGGATCTACGAGCAGTACTTC; j_gene: TRBJ2-7; v_gene: TRBV27; abundance: NA; d_gene: TRBD1
CDR3aa: CASDRGGRSAEAFF; CDR3nt: TGTGCCAGCGACCGCGGTGGAAGGTCTGCTGAAGCTTTCTTT; j_gene: TRBJ1-1; v_gene: TRBV5-6; abundance: NA; d_gene: NA
CDR3aa: CASSFGAGGNEQYF; CDR3nt: TGTGCCAGCAGTTTCGGGGCAGGGGGCAACGAGCAGTACTTC; j_gene: TRBJ2-7; v_gene: TRBV27; abundance: few; d_gene: TRBD1
CDR3aa: CASSQGTGEGGYTF; CDR3nt: TGCGCCAGCAGCCAAGGGACAGGGGAAGGGGGCTACACCTTC; j_gene: TRBJ1-2; v_gene: TRBV4-1; abundance: NA; d_gene: TRBD1
CDR3aa: CASSPQSGGVETQYF; CDR3nt: TGCGCCAGCAGCCCCCAGTCGGGGGGTGTAGAGACCCAGTACTTC; j_gene: TRBJ2-5; v_gene: TRBV4-3; abundance: few; d_gene: TRBD2
CDR3aa: CASSLELTGNYGYTF; CDR3nt: TGTGCCAGCAGCTTAGAGTTGACAGGCAACTATGGCTACACCTTC; j_gene: TRBJ1-2; v_gene: TRBV7-8; abundance: NA; d_gene: NA
CDR3aa: CASSQGQGAYEQYF; CDR3nt: TGCGCCAGCAGCCAAGGACAGGGGGCCTACGAGCAGTACTTC; j_gene: TRBJ2-7; v_gene: TRBV4-3; abundance: few; d_gene: TRBD1
CDR3aa: CASSQGGAYNEQFF; CDR3nt: TGTGCCAGCAGCCAAGGGGGGGCCTACAATGAGCAGTTCTTC; j_gene: TRBJ2-1; v_gene: TRBV6-1; abundance: few; d_gene: NA
CDR3aa: CASSQGTSGGEQYF; CDR3nt: TGTGCCAGTAGTCAAGGGACTAGCGGAGGGGAGCAGTACTTC; j_gene: TRBJ2-7; v_gene: TRBV19; abundance: few; d_gene: TRBD2
CDR3aa: CAWAGLAADEQYF; CDR3nt: TGTGCCTGGGCGGGACTAGCGGCCGACGAGCAGTACTTC; j_gene: TRBJ2-7; v_gene: TRBV30; abundance: few; d_gene: TRBD2
CDR3aa: CAWSYREPNSPLHF; CDR3nt: TGTGCCTGGAGTTACAGGGAACCTAATTCACCCCTCCACTTT; j_gene: TRBJ1-6; v_gene: TRBV30; abundance: NA; d_gene: NA
CDR3aa: CASSGGLAGALGAQYF; CDR3nt: TGTGCCAGCAGCGGGGGACTAGCGGGGGCTCTGGGTGCGCAGTATTTT; j_gene: TRBJ2-3; v_gene: TRBV7-9; abundance: NA; d_gene: TRBD2
CDR3aa: CASSVEGEGGYTF; CDR3nt: TGTGCCAGCAGCGTAGAGGGGGAAGGTGGCTACACCTTC; j_gene: TRBJ1-2; v_gene: TRBV9; abundance: NA; d_gene: NA
CDR3aa: CASSFEGLGIYEQFF; CDR3nt: TGCGCCAGCAGCTTTGAAGGACTAGGGATCTATGAGCAGTTCTTC; j_gene: TRBJ2-1; v_gene: TRBV5-1; abundance: NA; d_gene: TRBD2
CDR3aa: CASSLSGEEQYF; CDR3nt: TGTGCCAGCAGCTTAAGTGGTGAGGAGCAGTACTTC; j_gene: TRBJ2-7; v_gene: TRBV7-9; abundance: NA; d_gene: NA
CDR3aa: CASSRDNTISYEQYF; CDR3nt: TGTGCCAGCAGTCGCGACAATACCATCTCCTACGAGCAGTACTTC; j_gene: TRBJ2-7; v_gene: TRBV6-5; abundance: NA; d_gene: NA
CDR3aa: CASSVSPLAGSNGELFF; CDR3nt: TGTGCCAGCAGCGTATCTCCCCTTGCGGGAAGCAACGGGGAGCTGTTTTTT; j_gene: TRBJ2-2; v_gene: TRBV9; abundance: NA; d_gene: NA
CDR3aa: CASSFGTSAHEQYF; CDR3nt: TGTGCCAGCAGCTTTGGGACTAGCGCCCACGAGCAGTACTTC; j_gene: TRBJ2-7; v_gene: TRBV5-5; abundance: few; d_gene: TRBD2
CDR3aa: CASSSVLAPPVHEQYF; CDR3nt: TGTGCCAGCAGCTCGGTGTTAGCTCCCCCGGTCCACGAGCAGTACTTC; j_gene: TRBJ2-7; v_gene: TRBV7-6; abundance: NA; d_gene: NA
CDR3aa: CASRGGGGYTF; CDR3nt: TGTGCCAGCCGAGGCGGGGGTGGCTACACCTTC; j_gene: TRBJ1-2; v_gene: TRBV7-8; abundance: few; d_gene: NA
CDR3aa: CSAVGTERNSPLHF; CDR3nt: TGCAGCGCGGTGGGGACAGAAAGGAATTCACCCCTCCACTTT; j_gene: TRBJ1-6; v_gene: TRBV29-1; abundance: NA; d_gene: TRBD1
CDR3aa: CASSISRGSDTQYF; CDR3nt: TGTGCCAGCAGCATATCTAGAGGCTCAGATACGCAGTATTTT; j_gene: TRBJ2-3; v_gene: TRBV11-2; abundance: many; d_gene: NA
CDR3aa: CASSYTGVAEAFF; CDR3nt: TGTGCCAGCAGTTACACGGGGGTGGCTGAAGCTTTCTTT; j_gene: TRBJ1-1; v_gene: TRBV2; abundance: NA; d_gene: NA
CDR3aa: CASGLLSSGSPINEQFF; CDR3nt: TGTGCTAGTGGTTTGCTCTCTAGCGGCAGCCCGATTAATGAGCAGTTCTTC; j_gene: TRBJ2-1; v_gene: TRBV12-5; abundance: few; d_gene: TRBD2
CDR3aa: CSVGGQDYGYTF; CDR3nt: TGCAGCGTTGGGGGGCAGGACTATGGCTACACCTTC; j_gene: TRBJ1-2; v_gene: TRBV29-1; abundance: many; d_gene: NA
CDR3aa: CASSFPYGYTF; CDR3nt: TGTGCCAGCAGCTTCCCCTATGGCTACACCTTC; j_gene: TRBJ1-2; v_gene: TRBV27; abundance: few; d_gene: NA
CDR3aa: CASSETLGGNSPLHF; CDR3nt: TGTGCCAGCAGTGAGACCCTGGGGGGTAATTCACCCCTCCACTTT; j_gene: TRBJ1-6; v_gene: TRBV2; abundance: few; d_gene: NA
CDR3aa: CASSQDPGDTQYF; CDR3nt: TGTGCCAGCAGCCAAGACCCGGGAGATACGCAGTATTTT; j_gene: TRBJ2-3; v_gene: TRBV4-2; abundance: many; d_gene: NA